This TCR beta chain was identified in a study of blood T cell repertoires in COVID-19. Study context: From T cells, B-cell-depleted T cells, or PBMCs came the material, which was cDNA or gDNA.

This CDR3 has 16 residues. Germline V gene data show CDR1 as WSHSY and CDR2 as SAAADI. Trimming at V came to 3 bases and at J to 4 bases, leaving 10 bases not matched to a gene. Assay: immunoSEQ multiplex PCR; the TCRdb copy retains only in-frame clones and omits some. The sample contains 88,000 or so clones, approximately 86% of which appear only once. V gene TRBV10-2 combines with J gene TRBJ2-3; TRBD2 agrees at 7 bases. The sequenced sample was peripheral blood. The TCR comes from a man in his 60s with acute or convalescent COVID-19. The CDR3 bases are TGCGCCAGCAGTGAAGGTCGGGGCGGGAGCGCAGATACGCAGTATTTT. It translates to CASSEGRGGSADTQYF.